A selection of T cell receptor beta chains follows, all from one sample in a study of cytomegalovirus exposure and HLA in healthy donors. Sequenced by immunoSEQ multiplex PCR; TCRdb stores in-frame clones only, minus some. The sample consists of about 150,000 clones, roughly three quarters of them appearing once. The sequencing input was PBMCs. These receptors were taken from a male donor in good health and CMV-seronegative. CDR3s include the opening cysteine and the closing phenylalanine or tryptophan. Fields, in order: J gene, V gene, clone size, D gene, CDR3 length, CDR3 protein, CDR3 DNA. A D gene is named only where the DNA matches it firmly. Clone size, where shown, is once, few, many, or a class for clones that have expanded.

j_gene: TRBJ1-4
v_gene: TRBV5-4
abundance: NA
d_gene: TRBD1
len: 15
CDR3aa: CASSRSGQGNEKLFF
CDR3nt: TGTGCCAGCAGCAGGTCGGGACAGGGTAATGAAAAACTGTTTTTT

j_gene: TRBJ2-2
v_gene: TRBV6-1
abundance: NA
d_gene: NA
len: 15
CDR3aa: CASSESIGRTGELFF
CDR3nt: TGTGCCAGCAGTGAAAGTATTGGGAGGACCGGGGAGCTGTTTTTT

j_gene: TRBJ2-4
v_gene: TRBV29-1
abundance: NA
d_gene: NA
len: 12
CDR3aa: CSADTGKDIQYF
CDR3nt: TGCAGCGCTGATACAGGAAAGGACATTCAGTACTTC

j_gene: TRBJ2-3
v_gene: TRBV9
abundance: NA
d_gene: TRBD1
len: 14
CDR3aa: CASSPRTGRDTQYF
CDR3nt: TGTGCCAGCAGCCCGCGGACAGGGCGGGATACGCAGTATTTT

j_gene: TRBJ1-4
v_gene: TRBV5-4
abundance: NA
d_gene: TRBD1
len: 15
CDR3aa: CASSFPGGAGEKLFF
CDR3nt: TGTGCCAGCAGCTTCCCAGGGGGTGCTGGTGAAAAACTGTTTTTT

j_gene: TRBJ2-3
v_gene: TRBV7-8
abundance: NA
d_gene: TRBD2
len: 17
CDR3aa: CASSLDPSGALSDTQYF
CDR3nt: TGTGCCAGCAGCTTAGATCCTAGCGGGGCCTTATCAGATACGCAGTATTTT

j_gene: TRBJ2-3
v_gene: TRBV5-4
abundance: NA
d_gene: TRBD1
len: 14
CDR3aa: CASRWDRVPDTQYF
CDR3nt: TGTGCCAGCAGATGGGACAGGGTCCCAGATACGCAGTATTTT

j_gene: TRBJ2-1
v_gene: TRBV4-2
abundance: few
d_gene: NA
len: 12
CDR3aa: CASSQGLPEQFF
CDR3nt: TGTGCCAGCAGCCAAGGACTCCCTGAGCAGTTCTTC

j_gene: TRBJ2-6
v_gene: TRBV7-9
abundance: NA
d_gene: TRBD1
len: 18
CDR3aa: CASSARDRGKTGANVLTF
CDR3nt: TGTGCCAGCAGCGCCCGGGACAGGGGGAAGACTGGGGCCAACGTCCTGACTTTC

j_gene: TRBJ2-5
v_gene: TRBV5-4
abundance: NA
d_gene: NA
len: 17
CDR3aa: CASSLSQTGTQGEIQYF
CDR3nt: TGTGCCAGCAGCTTAAGTCAGACAGGTACCCAGGGAGAGATCCAGTACTTC

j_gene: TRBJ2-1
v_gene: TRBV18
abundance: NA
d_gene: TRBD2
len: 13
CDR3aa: CASSPTSGVEQFF
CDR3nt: TGTGCCAGCTCACCCACTAGCGGGGTTGAGCAGTTCTTC

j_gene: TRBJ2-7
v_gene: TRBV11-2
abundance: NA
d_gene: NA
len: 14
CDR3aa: CASSLAGPSYEQYF
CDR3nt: TGTGCCAGCAGCTTGGCGGGGCCATCCTACGAGCAGTACTTC

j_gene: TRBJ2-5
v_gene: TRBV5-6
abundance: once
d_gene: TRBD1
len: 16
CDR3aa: CASSPGQGTFQETQYF
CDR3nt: TGTGCCAGCAGCCCTGGACAGGGGACGTTTCAAGAGACCCAGTACTTC

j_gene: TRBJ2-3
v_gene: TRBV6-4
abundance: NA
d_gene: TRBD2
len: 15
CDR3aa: CASSKLAGVPDTQYF
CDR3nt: TGTGCCAGCAGTAAACTAGCGGGGGTTCCAGATACGCAGTATTTT

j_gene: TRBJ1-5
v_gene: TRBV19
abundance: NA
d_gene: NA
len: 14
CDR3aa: CASSIRRGNQPQHF
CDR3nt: TGTGCCAGTAGTATCCGCAGGGGCAATCAGCCCCAGCATTTT

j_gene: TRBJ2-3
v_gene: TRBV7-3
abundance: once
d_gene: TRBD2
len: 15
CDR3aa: CSSSVSGGGIDTQYF
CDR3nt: TGTTCCAGCAGCGTTAGCGGGGGGGGGATAGATACGCAGTATTTT

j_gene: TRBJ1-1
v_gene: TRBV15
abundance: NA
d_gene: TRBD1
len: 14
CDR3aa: CATSRAGQGASAFF
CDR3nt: TGTGCCACCAGCAGAGCCGGACAGGGGGCCTCAGCTTTCTTT

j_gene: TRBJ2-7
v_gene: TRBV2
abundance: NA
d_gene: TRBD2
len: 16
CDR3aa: CASSEAPAGGPYEQYF
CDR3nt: TGTGCCAGCAGTGAAGCGCCAGCGGGGGGGCCCTACGAGCAGTACTTC

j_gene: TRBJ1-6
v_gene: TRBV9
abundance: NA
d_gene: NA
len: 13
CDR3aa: CASTTGLDSPLHF
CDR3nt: TGTGCCAGCACTACAGGGCTGGATTCACCCCTCCACTTT

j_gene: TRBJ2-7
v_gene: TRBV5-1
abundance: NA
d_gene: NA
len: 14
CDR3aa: CASSLADGSYEQYF
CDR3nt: TGCGCCAGCAGCTTGGCCGACGGGAGCTACGAGCAGTACTTC

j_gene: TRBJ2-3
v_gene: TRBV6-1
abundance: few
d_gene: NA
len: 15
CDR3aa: CASSEEIASTDTQYF
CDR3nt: TGTGCCAGCAGTGAAGAGATAGCTAGCACAGATACGCAGTATTTT

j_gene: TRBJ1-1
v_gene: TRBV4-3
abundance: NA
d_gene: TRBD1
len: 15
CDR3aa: CASSHPGQGNTEAFF
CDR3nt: TGCGCCAGCAGCCACCCAGGACAGGGGAACACTGAAGCTTTCTTT

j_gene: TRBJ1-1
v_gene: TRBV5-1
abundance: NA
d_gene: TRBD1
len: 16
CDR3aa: CASSISRTGTNTEAFF
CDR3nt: TGCGCCAGCAGCATCTCTAGGACAGGGACGAACACTGAAGCTTTCTTT

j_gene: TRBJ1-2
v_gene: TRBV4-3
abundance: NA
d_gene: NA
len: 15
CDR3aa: CASSQARQSNYGYTF
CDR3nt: TGCGCCAGCAGCCAAGCGAGACAGAGTAACTATGGCTACACCTTC

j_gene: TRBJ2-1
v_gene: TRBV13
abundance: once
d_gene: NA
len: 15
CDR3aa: CASSVDRSSYNEQFF
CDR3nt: TGTGCCAGCAGCGTCGACAGGAGCTCCTACAATGAGCAGTTCTTC

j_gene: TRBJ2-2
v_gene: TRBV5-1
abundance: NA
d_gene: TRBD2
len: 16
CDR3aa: CASSPPSGGDTGELFF
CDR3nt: TGCGCCAGCAGCCCGCCTAGCGGGGGGGACACCGGGGAGCTGTTTTTT

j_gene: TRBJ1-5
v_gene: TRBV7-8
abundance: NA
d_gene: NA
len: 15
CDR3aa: CASSQDSYSNQPQHF
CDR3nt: TGTGCCAGCAGCCAGGACAGTTATAGCAATCAGCCCCAGCATTTT

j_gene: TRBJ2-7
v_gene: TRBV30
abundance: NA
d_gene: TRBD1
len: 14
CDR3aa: CAWDRTGGGYEQYF
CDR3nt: TGTGCCTGGGACCGGACAGGTGGGGGCTACGAGCAGTACTTC

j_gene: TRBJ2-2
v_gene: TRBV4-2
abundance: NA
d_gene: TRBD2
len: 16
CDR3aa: CASSRQTSLNTGELFF
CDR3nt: TGTGCCAGCAGCCGCCAGACTAGCTTGAACACCGGGGAGCTGTTTTTT

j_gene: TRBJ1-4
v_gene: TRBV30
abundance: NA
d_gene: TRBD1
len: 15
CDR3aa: CAWSDRDRENEKLFF
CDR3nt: TGTGCCTGGAGTGACAGGGACAGAGAAAATGAAAAACTGTTTTTT